The 27 T cell receptor beta chains below all came from one sample that was sequenced in a study of response to subunit inactivated influenza vaccine. MiXCR, run by TCRdb on the RT-PCR reads, gives a single entry per CDR3 protein. The data hold about 780,000 distinct CDR3 sequences, with approximately 18% observed a single time. The sequencing here drew on PBMCs from blood, taken 5 days after vaccination. Receptor source: a man over 45 who received an inactivated influenza vaccine.

This clonotype showed up many times. This sequence joins TRBV12-3 or TRBV12-4 and TRBJ1-2; 8 bases map to TRBD1. CDR3 size: 13 residues. Trimming cost V 6 bases and J 5 bases; bases outside gene matches: 5. The CDR3 region is CASRGDRSYGYTF. CDR3 sequence (DNA): TGTGCCAGCAGGGGGGACAGGTCATATGGCTACACCTTC.

This clonotype was seen a few times. CDR3 protein: CASSLGRVYYGYTF. The CDR3 region has the DNA TGTGCCAGCAGCTTAGGACGGGTCTACTATGGCTACACCTTC. This chain joins TRBV13 and TRBJ1-2; D gene uncertain. There are 14 residues in the CDR3. CDR1 is PRHDT and CDR2 is FYEKMQ in the germline V gene (reference sequence). Trimming took off 0 bases at V and 3 bases at J, with 8 bases between the two ends.

This clonotype was seen a handful of times. The rearrangement links TRBV20-1 to TRBJ2-7; 7 bases map to TRBD1. The germline V gene encodes CDR1 DFQATT and CDR2 SNEGSKA (reference sequence). J lost 1 base, V lost 8 bases, and 8 bases had no gene match. The CDR3 totals 13 residues. CDR3 nucleotides: TGCAGTTCCGGGACAGCCCCGTCCTACGAGCAGTACTTC. It translates to CSSGTAPSYEQYF.

The chain uses TRBV12-3 or TRBV12-4 and TRBJ2-5; weak D call: TRBD1 (6 bases). CDR3 length equals 14 residues. The V end was cut by 3 bases, the J end by 3 bases, with 11 bases between. CDR3 loop: CASSFRAGEETQYF. The CDR3 DNA follows: TGTGCCAGCAGTTTTAGGGCAGGGGAAGAGACCCAGTACTTC.

In its sample, this clonotype was seen a few times. The rearrangement links TRBV3-1 to TRBJ2-6; 8 bases agree with TRBD1. The germline V gene has CDR1 LGHDT and CDR2 YNNKEL (reference sequence). The CDR3 is 17 residues long. V lost 3 bases, J lost 4 bases, and 8 bases stayed unmatched. The CDR3 protein is CASSHTTGGPGANVLTF. Here the CDR3 DNA reads TGTGCCAGCAGCCACACAACAGGGGGTCCCGGGGCCAACGTCCTGACTTTC.

The CDR3 region has the DNA TGCAGTGCTAGTGTGGGGACAAAAATTGGGGGGCAGTACTTC. Translation gives CSASVGTKIGGQYF. This rearrangement joins TRBV20-1 to TRBJ2-7; D perhaps matches TRBD1 (6 bases). This CDR3 spans 14 amino acids. The germline gives CDR1 DFQATT, CDR2 SNEGSKA (reference sequence). V lost 3 bases to trimming and J lost 9 bases, with 21 bases between them.

This clonotype showed up many times. The chain carries TRBV18 and TRBJ2-3; D gene ambiguous. This CDR3 has 16 amino acids. V dropped 3 bases and J dropped 3 bases, with 16 bases sitting between them. Germline lookup yields CDR1 KGHSH and CDR2 LQKENI. This CDR3 reads CASSPRETISTDTQYF. In nucleotides, the CDR3 is TGTGCCAGCTCACCCCGAGAGACAATTTCGACAGATACGCAGTATTTT. Based on the CDR3 plus reference TRBV18 and TRBJ2-3, the full variable domain is NAGVMQNPRHLVRRRGQEARLRCSPMKGHSHVYWYRQLPEEGLKFMVYLQKENIIDESGMPKERFSAEFPKEGPSILRIQQVVRGDSAAYFCASSPRETISTDTQYFGPGTRLTVL.

The V gene is TRBV5-1, the J gene TRBJ1-2; no firm D call. Trimming shortened V by 0 bases and J by 7 bases, and 10 bases separated the two germline ends. The germline CDR1 and CDR2 sequences are SGHRS and YFSETQ. CDR3 length: 13 residues. The CDR3 sequence is CASSLAGYSGYTF. CDR3 coding DNA: TGCGCCAGCAGCTTGGCGGGGTACTCTGGCTACACCTTC.

In this sample, this clonotype turned up a few times. The gene calls are TRBV29-1 and TRBJ2-7, with TRBD1 as a possible D gene (6 bases). The CDR3 is 14 amino acids. Germline lookup yields CDR1 SQVTM and CDR2 ANQGSEA. The V and J ends lost 4 bases and 0 bases respectively, with 13 bases between them. CDR3: CSVGFRGLSYEQYF. CDR3 in DNA: TGCAGCGTTGGATTCAGGGGCCTCTCCTACGAGCAGTACTTC.

The J gene is TRBJ2-2, the V gene TRBV5-5, with D unclear. The V and J ends lost 4 bases and 6 bases respectively, with 16 bases between them. There are 15 residues in the CDR3. From germline, CDR1 is SGHKS and CDR2 YYEKEE (reference sequence). The CDR3 DNA follows: TGTGCCAGCAGCCCCCAGGTTTCAAGAGCCGGGGAGCTGTTTTTT. As protein: CASSPQVSRAGELFF.

This sequence joins TRBV20-1 and TRBJ2-5, with 10 bases fitting TRBD1. After removal of 5 bases from V and 5 bases from J, the junction contained 14 bases not matched to a gene. The germline CDR1 and CDR2 sequences are DFQATT and SNEGSKA (reference sequence). This CDR3 has 16 amino acids. The chain's CDR3 is CSADRQGARLGETQYF. The CDR3, as DNA: TGCAGTGCTGACCGACAGGGGGCGCGGTTAGGGGAGACCCAGTACTTC.

This clonotype was counted only a few times. The chain carries TRBV7-3 and TRBJ2-1; D is possibly TRBD1 (6 bases). Trimming shortened V by 8 bases and J by 6 bases, and 17 bases separated the two germline ends. The CDR3 covers 14 residues. Germline V gives CDR1 SGHTA, CDR2 FQGTGA. As DNA, the CDR3 is TGTGCCAGCGGACGAGGGACATATAGCAATGAGCAGTTCTTC. This gives the protein CASGRGTYSNEQFF.

This chain connects TRBV27 to TRBJ1-3; D unresolved. The CDR3 length is 16 residues. V lost 0 bases, J lost 0 bases, and 9 bases lay in between. CDR1 MNHEY and CDR2 SMNVEV come from the germline V gene (reference sequence). DNA for the CDR3: TGTGCCAGCAGTTTATCGGGAGGGAGCTCTGGAAACACCATATATTTT. Encoded protein: CASSLSGGSSGNTIYF.

The V gene is TRBV24-1, the J gene TRBJ2-1; 8 bases map to TRBD2. The V gene's germline CDR1 is KGHDR and CDR2 SFDVKD. CDR3 length: 15 residues. The junction had 3 bases not matched to a gene; V was cut back by 5 bases and J by 1 base. CDR3 loop: CATSASGGSYNEQFF. The CDR3 DNA is TGTGCCACCAGTGCCAGCGGGGGATCCTACAATGAGCAGTTCTTC.

This clonotype was seen a few times. This chain uses TRBV12-3 or TRBV12-4 with TRBJ1-2, with D perhaps TRBD1 (6 bases). V was clipped by 4 bases and J by 5 bases, with 14 bases between them. The CDR3 runs to 14 residues. The CDR3 region is CASSSSTGLYGYTF. The CDR3 nucleotides are TGTGCCAGCAGTTCCTCCACAGGGCTATATGGCTACACCTTC.

This chain uses TRBV7-2 with TRBJ1-6; 10 bases agree with TRBD1. This CDR3 comprises 16 residues. Germline V gene sequence: CDR1 SGHTA, CDR2 FQGNSA. V lost 4 bases to trimming and J lost 8 bases; unmatched junction nucleotides: 8. In DNA form, the CDR3 reads TGTGCCAGCAGCTCTCGGACAGGGGGGATTTATTCACCCCTCCACTTT. Residues: CASSSRTGGIYSPLHF.

The chain employs TRBV30 and TRBJ1-5, with D unresolved. Germline assignment: CDR1 GTSNPN and CDR2 SVGIG (reference sequence). The germline V and J ends were trimmed by 5 bases and 5 bases, with 16 bases remaining between them. CDR3 length equals 14 residues. CDR3 nucleotide sequence: TGTGCCTGGGCCCGGGAGATAACGGATCAGCCCCAGCATTTT. It specifies CAWAREITDQPQHF.

A remark on this clonotype: Relative to the germline gene, one junction end is altered; a read error may explain this. This chain uses TRBV6-4 with TRBJ2-1; D remains unclear. Germline V CDR1 and CDR2: MRHNA, SNTAGT. CDR3 size: 13 residues. CDR3 protein: CGSSEKVYNEQFF. In DNA form, the CDR3 reads TGTGGCAGCAGTGAAAAGGTTTACAATGAGCAGTTCTTC.

The chain combines TRBV5-5 with TRBJ1-3; a weak D match, TRBD1 (6 bases). The germline gives CDR1 SGHKS, CDR2 YYEKEE (reference sequence). V was shortened by 2 bases and J by 2 bases, with 14 bases between the two germline ends. The CDR3 spans 16 residues. CDR3 sequence: CASSLLEQGPGNTIYF. CDR3 in DNA: TGTGCCAGCAGCTTACTGGAACAGGGTCCTGGAAACACCATATATTTT.

The chain recombines TRBV4-2 with TRBJ2-7; possible D gene TRBD2, 7 bases. The V end lost 4 bases, the J end lost 7 bases, and 23 bases lay between the germline ends. CDR1 is LGHNA and CDR2 is YNFKEQ in the germline V gene. This CDR3 spans 16 amino acids. The DNA for the CDR3 is TGTGCCAGCAGCCCTTCCGATTGGGGGGGCCCGGGGGAGCAGTACTTC. Protein product: CASSPSDWGGPGEQYF.

This clonotype was seen a few times. The chain combines TRBV27 with TRBJ2-7; TRBD2 agrees at 9 bases. V was pared by 6 bases and J by 4 bases, with 13 bases of the junction left unmatched. Per germline, CDR1 MNHEY and CDR2 SMNVEV (reference sequence). CDR3 length equals 16 residues. CDR3 sequence (DNA): TGTGCCAGCAGCCGAGTCTACGCGGGGGGGCGGTACGAGCAGTACTTC. Protein sequence: CASSRVYAGGRYEQYF.

V gene TRBV4-2 combines with J gene TRBJ2-3, with a tentative D call TRBD2 (7 bases). Trimming left V 10 bases short and J 6 bases short, with 20 bases between. The CDR3 runs 14 residues. The germline V gene encodes CDR1 LGHNA and CDR2 YNFKEQ. CDR3 in DNA: TGTGCCACCGCCCTAGGGGGGGGCCCCGATACGCAGTATTTT. It yields the protein CATALGGGPDTQYF.

V usage is TRBV12-3 or TRBV12-4 and J usage is TRBJ1-1; no clear D gene. V was shortened by 3 bases and J by 1 base, with 9 bases between the two germline ends. The CDR3 spans 14 residues. The CDR3 DNA follows: TGTGCCAGCAGTTTTGGGAATCAGAACACTGAAGCTTTCTTT. Protein: CASSFGNQNTEAFF.

This clonotype was seen more than once but under ten times. This sequence joins TRBV10-3 and TRBJ2-2; 8 nucleotides line up with TRBD1. This CDR3 is 14 amino acids long. V was clipped by 6 bases and J by 1 base; unmatched bases: 1. Germline V lookup: CDR1 ENHRY, CDR2 SYGVKD. CDR3 nucleotide sequence: TGTGCCATCAGGGGACAGGAGAACACCGGGGAGCTGTTTTTT. Protein sequence: CAIRGQENTGELFF.

This clonotype was counted only a few times. This chain connects TRBV16 to TRBJ2-3; D perhaps matches TRBD1 (6 bases). Germline V lookup: CDR1 KGHSY, CDR2 FQNENV. The CDR3 length is 14 residues. V lost 5 bases to trimming and J lost 2 bases, with 11 bases between them. Written as DNA, the CDR3 is TGTGCCAGCAGCAGTACAGGGAACACAGATACGCAGTATTTT. Protein product: CASSSTGNTDTQYF. Together with reference TRBV16 and TRBJ2-3, the CDR3 gives the full variable domain: GEEVAQTPKHLVRGEGQKAKLYCAPIKGHSYVFWYQQVLKNEFKFLISFQNENVFDETGMPKERFSAKCLPNSPCSLEIQATKLEDSAVYFCASSSTGNTDTQYFGPGTRLTVL.

This clonotype was seen repeatedly, ten times or more. The chain links TRBV7-6 to TRBJ2-2, with TRBD2 identical over 13 bases. Trimming took 4 bases from V and 7 from J; bases not matched to a gene: 3. The germline V gene encodes CDR1 SGHVS and CDR2 FNYEAQ. This CDR3 has 15 amino acids. In nucleotides, the CDR3 is TGTGCCAGCAGCTCCGGGACTAGCGGGATCGGGGAGCTGTTTTTT. This sequence encodes CASSSGTSGIGELFF.

This chain uses TRBV19 with TRBJ1-6; no clear D gene. CDR1 is LNHDA and CDR2 is SQIVND in the germline V gene (reference sequence). There are 14 residues in the CDR3. V lost 1 base to trimming and J lost 6 bases, with 7 bases between them. Here the CDR3 reads CASSIATGNSPLHF. CDR3 coding DNA: TGTGCCAGTAGTATAGCCACCGGTAATTCACCCCTCCACTTT.